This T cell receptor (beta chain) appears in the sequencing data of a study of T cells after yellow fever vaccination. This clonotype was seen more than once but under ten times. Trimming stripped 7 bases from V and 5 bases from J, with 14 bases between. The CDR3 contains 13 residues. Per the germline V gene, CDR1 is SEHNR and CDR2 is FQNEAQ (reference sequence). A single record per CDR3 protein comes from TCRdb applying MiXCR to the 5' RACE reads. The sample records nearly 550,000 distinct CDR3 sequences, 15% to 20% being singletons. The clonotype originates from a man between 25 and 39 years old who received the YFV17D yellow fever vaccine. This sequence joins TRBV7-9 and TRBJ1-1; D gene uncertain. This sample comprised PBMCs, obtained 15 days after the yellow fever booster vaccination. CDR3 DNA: TGTGCCAGCACCCTGGCCGGAGGGACTGAAGCTTTCTTT. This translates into CASTLAGGTEAFF.